This TCR beta chain was found in a study of T cell repertoires in cytomegalovirus infection. Study summary: CMV infection and matching HLA type were both indicated by public TCR beta signatures.

The CDR3 consists of 15 residues. V lost 3 bases, J lost 3 bases, and 15 bases lay in between. The germline CDR1 and CDR2 sequences are SGHTA and FQGNSA. Each CDR3 protein is one row after TCRdb ran MiXCR on the reads. The profile covers more than 400,000 distinct CDR3 sequences, with approximately 26% appearing a single time and approximately 13% taken by the ten largest. This clonotype was seen only a few times. Its specificity is not known. General study points: The ex vivo response was dominated by HLA-C-restricted CMV-specific TCR beta clonotypes. CMV carriers with the relevant HLA were identified by cumulative public TCR beta family frequency.

Sequencing input: PBMCs. This chain uses TRBV7-2 with TRBJ2-7; D gene uncertain. This sequence originates from a human donor in good health (CMV status not recorded). Some clones in this sample may be carry-over from other donors' samples. The CDR3 sequence is CASSFPGKLFYEQYF. CDR3 sequence (DNA): TGTGCCAGCAGCTTCCCTGGAAAACTTTTCTACGAGCAGTACTTC. The full variable domain, rest sourced from reference TRBV7-2 and TRBJ2-7, is GAGVSQSPSNKVTEKGKDVELRCDPISGHTALYWYRQSLGQGLEFLIYFQGNSAPDKSGLPSDRFSAERTGGSVSTLTIQRTQQEDSAVYLCASSFPGKLFYEQYFGPGTRLTVT.